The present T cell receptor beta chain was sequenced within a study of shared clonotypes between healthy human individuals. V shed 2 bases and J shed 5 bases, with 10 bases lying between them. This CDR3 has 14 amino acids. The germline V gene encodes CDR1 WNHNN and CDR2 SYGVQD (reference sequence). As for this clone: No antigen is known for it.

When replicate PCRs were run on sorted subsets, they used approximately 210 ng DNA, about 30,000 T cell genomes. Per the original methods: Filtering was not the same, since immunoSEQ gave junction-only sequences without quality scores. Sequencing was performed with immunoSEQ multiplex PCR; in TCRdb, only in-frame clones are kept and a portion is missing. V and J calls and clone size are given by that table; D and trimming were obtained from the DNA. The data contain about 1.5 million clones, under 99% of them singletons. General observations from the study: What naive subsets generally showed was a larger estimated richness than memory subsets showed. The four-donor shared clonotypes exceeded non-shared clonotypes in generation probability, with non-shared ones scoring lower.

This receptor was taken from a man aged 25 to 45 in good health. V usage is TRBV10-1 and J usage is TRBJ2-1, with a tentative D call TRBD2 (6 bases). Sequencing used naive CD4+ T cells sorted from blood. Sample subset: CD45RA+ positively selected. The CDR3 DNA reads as TGCGCCAGCAGTGAGAGACTAGGGGACAATGAGCAGTTCTTC. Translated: CASSERLGDNEQFF.